This TCR beta chain was documented in a study of Tregs in tolerant kidney transplant recipients. Concerning this clone itself: Antigen unknown. The read ends 3 residues before the CDR3 terminus; that terminus is restored from the germline J gene.

The CDR3 is made up of 14 amino acids. V dropped 5 bases and J dropped 8; count of bases not matched to a gene: 6. CDR1 and CDR2 from the germline V gene are SGHNT and YENEEA. Data came from immunoSEQ multiplex PCR; TCRdb stores just in-frame clones and leaves some out. The sample is made up of tens of thousands of clones, and the top ten hold approximately 15% of it. Whole-study results and caveats: Tolerant patients' donor-specific Tregs expanded beyond overall Tregs, suggesting antigen-driven growth. This study did not directly address biological reproducibility. Few patients were studied, so findings need validation in larger groups.

Thawed PBMCs were FACS-sorted into unstimulated CD4+CD25+CD127- regulatory T cells, CD4+CD25- non-regulatory cells, CD4 and CD8 cells. This chain uses TRBV11-3 with TRBJ2-1, with 10 positions matching TRBD2. The receptor was derived from a human donor who received a combined kidney and bone marrow transplant. Sample: CD8+ T cells from blood, taken before the transplant. The part of the CDR3 DNA that was read is TGTGCCAGCAGCGGGGGACTAGCGCGCGATGAG. Translation: CASSGGLARDE. In full, the CDR3 is CASSGGLARDEQFF.